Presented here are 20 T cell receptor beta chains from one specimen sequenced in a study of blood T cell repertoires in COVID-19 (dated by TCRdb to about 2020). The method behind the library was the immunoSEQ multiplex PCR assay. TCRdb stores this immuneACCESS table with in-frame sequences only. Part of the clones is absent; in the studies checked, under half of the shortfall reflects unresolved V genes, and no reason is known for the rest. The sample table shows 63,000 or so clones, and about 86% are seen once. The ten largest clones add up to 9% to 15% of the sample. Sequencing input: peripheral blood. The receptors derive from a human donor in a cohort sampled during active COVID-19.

As DNA, the CDR3 is TGTGCCAGCAGCTTGGCCGCGGGGCTTGACACTGAAGCTTTCTTT. This sequence encodes CASSLAAGLDTEAFF. The chain couples TRBV5-6 to TRBJ1-1, with D perhaps TRBD1 (5 bases). V lost 0 bases and J lost 3, with 12 bases in between. The CDR3 spans 15 residues. Germline V gene sequence: CDR1 SGHDT, CDR2 YYEEEE.

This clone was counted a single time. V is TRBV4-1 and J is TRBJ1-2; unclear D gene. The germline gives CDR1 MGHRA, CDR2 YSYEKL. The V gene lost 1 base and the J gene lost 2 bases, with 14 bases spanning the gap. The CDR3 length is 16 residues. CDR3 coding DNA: TGCGCCAGCAGCCAAGTTCCTGGGGAGCCCAACTATGGCTACACCTTC. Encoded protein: CASSQVPGEPNYGYTF.

The CDR3 region is CASSPRIRPGTGNTEAFF. The DNA of the CDR3 is TGTGCCAGCAGCCCCAGGATAAGACCGGGGACAGGGAACACTGAAGCTTTCTTT. The chain combines TRBV7-9 with TRBJ1-1, with 8 bases aligning to TRBD1. There are 18 residues in the CDR3. Per the germline V gene, CDR1 is SEHNR and CDR2 is FQNEAQ (reference sequence). V dropped 5 bases and J dropped 1; count of bases not matched to a gene: 15.

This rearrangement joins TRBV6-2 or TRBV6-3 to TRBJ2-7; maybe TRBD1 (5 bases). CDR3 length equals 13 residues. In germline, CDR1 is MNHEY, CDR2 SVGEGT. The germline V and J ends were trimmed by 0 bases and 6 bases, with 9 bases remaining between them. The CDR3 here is CASSYSGAGEQYF. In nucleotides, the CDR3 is TGTGCCAGCAGTTACTCAGGGGCAGGCGAGCAGTACTTC.

CDR3 coding DNA: TGTGCCAGCAGCGTCTCTAGCGGGATGCACGAGCAGTACTTC. It specifies CASSVSSGMHEQYF. The V and J genes are TRBV9 and TRBJ2-7; 9 nucleotides agree with TRBD2. Germline V lookup: CDR1 SGDLS, CDR2 YYNGEE. V was pared by 2 bases and J by 5 bases, with 5 bases of the junction left unmatched. The CDR3 runs 14 residues.

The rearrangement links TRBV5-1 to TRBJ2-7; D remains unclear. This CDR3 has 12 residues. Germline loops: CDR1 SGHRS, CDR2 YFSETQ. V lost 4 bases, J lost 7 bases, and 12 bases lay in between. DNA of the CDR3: TGCGCCAGCAGCCCCGGAGTGGATGAGCAGTACTTC. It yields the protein CASSPGVDEQYF.

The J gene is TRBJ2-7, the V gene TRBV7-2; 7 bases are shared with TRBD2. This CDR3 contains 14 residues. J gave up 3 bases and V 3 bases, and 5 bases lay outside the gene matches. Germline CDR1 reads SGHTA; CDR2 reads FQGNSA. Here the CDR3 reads CASSFGGGGYEQYF. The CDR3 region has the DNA TGTGCCAGCAGCTTTGGTGGGGGGGGCTACGAGCAGTACTTC. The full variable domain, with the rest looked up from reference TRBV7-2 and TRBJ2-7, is GAGVSQSPSNKVTEKGKDVELRCDPISGHTALYWYRQSLGQGLEFLIYFQGNSAPDKSGLPSDRFSAERTGGSVSTLTIQRTQQEDSAVYLCASSFGGGGYEQYFGPGTRLTVT.

DNA for the CDR3: TGTGCCAGCATCATTACTAAGCAGGGATCTGGGGCCAACGTCCTGACTTTC. Its protein product is CASIITKQGSGANVLTF. The rearrangement uses TRBV7-9 and TRBJ2-6; weak D call: TRBD1 (5 bases). This CDR3 comprises 17 residues. Between the trimmed V and J ends, which lost 7 bases and 1 base, there was a span of 17 bases. Germline-derived CDR1 and CDR2 are SEHNR and FQNEAQ (reference sequence).

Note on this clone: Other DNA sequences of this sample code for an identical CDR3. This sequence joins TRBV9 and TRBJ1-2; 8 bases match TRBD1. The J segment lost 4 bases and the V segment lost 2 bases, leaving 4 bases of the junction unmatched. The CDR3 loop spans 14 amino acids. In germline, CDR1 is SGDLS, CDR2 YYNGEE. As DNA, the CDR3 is TGTGCCAGCAGCGTGGGGGACAGGTCCTATGGCTACACCTTC. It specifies CASSVGDRSYGYTF. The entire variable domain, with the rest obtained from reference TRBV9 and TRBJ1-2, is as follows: DSGVTQTPKHLITATGQRVTLRCSPRSGDLSVYWYQQSLDQGLQFLIQYYNGEERAKGNILERFSAQQFPDLHSELNLSSLELGDSALYFCASSVGDRSYGYTFGSGTRLTVV.

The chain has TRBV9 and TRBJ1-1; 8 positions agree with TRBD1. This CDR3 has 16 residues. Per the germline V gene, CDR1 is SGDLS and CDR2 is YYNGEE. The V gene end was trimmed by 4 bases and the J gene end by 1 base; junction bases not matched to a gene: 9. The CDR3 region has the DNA TGTGCCAGCAGCTCACATGCGGGACAGGAGAACACTGAAGCTTTCTTT. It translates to CASSSHAGQENTEAFF.

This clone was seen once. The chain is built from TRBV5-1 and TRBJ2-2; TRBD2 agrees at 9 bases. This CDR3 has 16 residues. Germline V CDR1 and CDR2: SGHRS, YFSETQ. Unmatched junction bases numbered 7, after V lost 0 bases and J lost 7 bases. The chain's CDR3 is CASSLGLAGANGELFF. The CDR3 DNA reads TGCGCCAGCAGCTTGGGTTTAGCGGGAGCGAACGGGGAGCTGTTTTTT.

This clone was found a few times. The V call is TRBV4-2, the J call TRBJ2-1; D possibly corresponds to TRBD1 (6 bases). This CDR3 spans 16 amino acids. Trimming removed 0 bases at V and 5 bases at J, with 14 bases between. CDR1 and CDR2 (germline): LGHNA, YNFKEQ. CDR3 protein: CASSQDGSGVNNEQFF. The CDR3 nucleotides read TGTGCCAGCAGCCAAGATGGGTCAGGGGTCAACAATGAGCAGTTCTTC.

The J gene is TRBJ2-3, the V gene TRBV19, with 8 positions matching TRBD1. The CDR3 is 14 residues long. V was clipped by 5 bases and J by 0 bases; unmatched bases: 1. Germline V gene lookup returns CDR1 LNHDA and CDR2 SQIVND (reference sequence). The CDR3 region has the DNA TGTGCCAGTAGTCGGACAGGGAGCACAGATACGCAGTATTTT. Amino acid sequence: CASSRTGSTDTQYF.

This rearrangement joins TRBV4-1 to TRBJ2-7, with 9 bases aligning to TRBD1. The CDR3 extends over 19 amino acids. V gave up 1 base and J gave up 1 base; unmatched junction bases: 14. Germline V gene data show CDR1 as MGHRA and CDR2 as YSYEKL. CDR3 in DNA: TGCGCCAGCAGCCAAGTCGGGACAGGGATTAGTGTTATTTCCTACGAGCAGTACTTC. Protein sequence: CASSQVGTGISVISYEQYF.

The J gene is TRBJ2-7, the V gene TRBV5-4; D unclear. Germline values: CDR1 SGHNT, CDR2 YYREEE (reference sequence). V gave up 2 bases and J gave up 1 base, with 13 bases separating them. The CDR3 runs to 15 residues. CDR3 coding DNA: TGTGCCAGCAGCTTTAAACAGATCACTTCCTACGAGCAGTACTTC. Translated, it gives CASSFKQITSYEQYF.

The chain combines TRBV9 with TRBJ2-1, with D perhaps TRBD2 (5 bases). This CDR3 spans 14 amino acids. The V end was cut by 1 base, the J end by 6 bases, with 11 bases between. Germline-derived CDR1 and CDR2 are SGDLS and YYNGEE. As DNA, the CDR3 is TGTGCCAGCAGCGTATCGGGAAGAATCAATGAGCAGTTCTTC. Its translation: CASSVSGRINEQFF.

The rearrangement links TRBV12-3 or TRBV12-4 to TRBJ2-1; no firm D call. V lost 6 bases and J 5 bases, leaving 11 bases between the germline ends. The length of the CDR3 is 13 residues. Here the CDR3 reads CASSLRRNNEQFF. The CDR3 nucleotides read TGTGCCAGCAGCCTGAGGCGAAACAATGAGCAGTTCTTC.

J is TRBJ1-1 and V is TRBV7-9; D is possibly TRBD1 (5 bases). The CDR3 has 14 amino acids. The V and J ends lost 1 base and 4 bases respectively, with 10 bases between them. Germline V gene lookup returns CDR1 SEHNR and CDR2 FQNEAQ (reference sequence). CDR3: CASSLDQGITEAFF. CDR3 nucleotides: TGTGCCAGCAGCTTAGATCAGGGTATCACTGAAGCTTTCTTT.

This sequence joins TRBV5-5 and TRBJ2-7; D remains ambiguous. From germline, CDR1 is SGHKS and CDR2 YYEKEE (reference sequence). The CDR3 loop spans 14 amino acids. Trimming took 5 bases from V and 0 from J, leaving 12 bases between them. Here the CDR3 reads CASSALESSYEQYF. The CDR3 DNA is TGTGCCAGCAGTGCCCTCGAGAGCTCCTACGAGCAGTACTTC.

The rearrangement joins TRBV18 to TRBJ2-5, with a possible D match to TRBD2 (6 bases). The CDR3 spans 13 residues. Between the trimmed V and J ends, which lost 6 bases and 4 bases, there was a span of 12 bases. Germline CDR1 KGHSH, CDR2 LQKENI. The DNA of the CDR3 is TGTGCCAGCTCCCCCGGAGGGGCAGAGACCCAGTACTTC. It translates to CASSPGGAETQYF.